This TCR beta chain was sequenced in a study of neurological immune-mediated disorders. Whole-study findings and limits: Sharing of CDR3 amino acid sequences among expanded clones across subjects was absent, suggesting private repertoires in all groups.

At least ten counts were recorded for this clonotype. Its antigen is currently unknown. Stored at -80 C, 2 million PBMCs were the source of the unsorted libraries. In every sequencing run, more than 200 million TCR-beta sequences were generated from 15-18 subjects. Each CDR3 protein gets one entry after TCRdb re-called the 5' RACE reads with MiXCR. The table has 25,000 to 30,000 distinct CDR3 sequences, about 3.1% seen once. The source is a woman aged 30 to 39 with multiple sclerosis. Sequencing input: PBMCs.

In DNA, the CDR3 is TGCGCCAGCAGCTTGGGGGGGGACAATGAGCAGTTCTTC. It specifies CASSLGGDNEQFF. This chain links TRBV5-1 with TRBJ2-1, with D possibly TRBD2 on 6 matching bases. Trimming left V 0 bases short and J 5 bases short, with 6 bases between. The germline gives CDR1 SGHRS, CDR2 YFSETQ. The CDR3 has 13 residues.